This passage covers 25 T cell receptor beta chains from one sample sequenced in a study of T cells in Graves' hyperthyroidism and ophthalmopathy. RNA transcripts yielded amplified TCR beta CDR3 regions. The TCR CDR3 first-round RT-PCR relied on the HTBI primer set. TCRdb ran MiXCR on the multiplex PCR reads and lists one entry per CDR3 protein. Of under 350,000 distinct CDR3 sequences listed, approximately 15% are singletons. Sequenced input: blood. The origin of the receptors is a woman aged 60-70 years with Graves' ophthalmopathy.

This clonotype was recorded many times. This CDR3 reads CASSPFGGRGTDTQYF. The CDR3 nucleotides are TGTGCCAGCTCACCCTTTGGGGGGAGAGGGACAGATACGCAGTATTTT. The chain links TRBV18 to TRBJ2-3; perhaps TRBD2 as D (6 bases). CDR3 size: 16 residues. The V gene's germline CDR1 is KGHSH and CDR2 LQKENI. Trimming removed 3 bases at V and 3 bases at J, with 16 bases between.

This clonotype has a handful of counts. The rearrangement uses TRBV5-6 and TRBJ2-7; TRBD1 or TRBD2 may be the D gene (5 bases each). Germline V gene data show CDR1 as SGHDT and CDR2 as YYEEEE. The CDR3 has 15 residues. Trimming left V 0 bases short and J 6 bases short, with 16 bases between. In nucleotides, the CDR3 is TGTGCCAGCAGCTTGGCGGGCCGGGACGGCGTCGAGCAGTACTTC. It specifies CASSLAGRDGVEQYF.

About this clonotype: A clone one base away is much larger, so this may be a read error. This chain uses TRBV27 with TRBJ1-2, with a possible D match to TRBD1 (6 bases). This CDR3 is built from 13 residues. Germline V gene sequence: CDR1 MNHEY, CDR2 SMNVEV (reference sequence). The CDR3 is CASMGASSYDYTF. CDR3 bases: TGTGCCAGCATGGGGGCCTCAAGCTATGACTACACCTTC.

The gene calls are TRBV7-2 and TRBJ2-7, with TRBD1 matching over 7 bases. Trimming took 5 bases from V and 0 from J; bases not matched to a gene: 7. The CDR3 length is 15 residues. Germline values: CDR1 SGHTA, CDR2 FQGNSA. The CDR3 DNA sequence: TGTGCCAGCAGCCCGCCGGGACAGAGCTCCTACGAGCAGTACTTC. It translates to CASSPPGQSSYEQYF.

The sample holds many counts of this clonotype. The chain uses TRBV3-1 and TRBJ2-3; tentative D call: TRBD1 (6 bases). Germline V gene lookup returns CDR1 LGHDT and CDR2 YNNKEL (reference sequence). The CDR3 covers 13 residues. Trimming took 5 bases from V and 8 from J, leaving 14 bases between them. The CDR3 nucleotides are TGTGCCAGCAGCTCTGGGGGCCGCGGTACGCAGTATTTT. The encoded protein is CASSSGGRGTQYF.

As concerns this clonotype: Relative to the germline gene, one junction end is altered; a read error may explain this. V and J are TRBV7-2 and TRBJ2-2; 7 bases line up with TRBD2. CDR1 SGHTA and CDR2 FQGNSA come from the germline V gene. The CDR3 spans 19 residues. As DNA, the CDR3 is TGTGCCAGCAGCTTAGGCTCTCCAAGACTAGCTATCGACACCGAGGAGCTGTTTTTT. Translating gives CASSLGSPRLAIDTEELFF.

A single count supports this clonotype. V gene TRBV9 combines with J gene TRBJ2-5, with D unclear. The CDR3 extends over 14 amino acids. The ends were cut back, 3 bases at V and 2 bases at J, with 11 bases in the middle. Germline V gene sequence: CDR1 SGDLS, CDR2 YYNGEE. CDR3 bases: TGTGCCAGCAGCGCCTTTCGAGATCAAGAGACCCAGTACTTC. Encoded protein: CASSAFRDQETQYF.

As regards this clonotype: A clone one base away is much larger, so this may be a read error. The rearrangement links TRBV27 to TRBJ2-2; 7 bases line up with TRBD2. This CDR3 contains 12 residues. The germline V gene encodes CDR1 MNHEY and CDR2 SMNVEV (reference sequence). The CDR3 loop is CASRVVGGGLFF. The CDR3 DNA is TGTGCCAGCAGAGTTGTCGGCGGGGGGCTGTTTTTT.

The chain combines TRBV19 with TRBJ2-2, with D perhaps TRBD1 (6 bases). Trimming stripped 10 bases from V and 1 base from J, with 13 bases between. Germline V gene sequence: CDR1 LNHDA, CDR2 SQIVND (reference sequence). The CDR3 contains 14 residues. The CDR3 DNA reads TGTGCCACCAAACAGGGATGGAACACCGGGGAGCTGTTTTTT. Translating it yields CATKQGWNTGELFF.

This clonotype came up a few times. This chain joins TRBV28 and TRBJ2-4; maybe TRBD2 (6 bases). The germline V gene has CDR1 MDHEN and CDR2 SYDVKM. The CDR3 runs to 15 residues. Trimming stripped 1 base from V and 3 bases from J, with 10 bases between. The CDR3 nucleotides read TGTGCCAGCAGTTTATCTCGGGGAGGCAAAAACATTCAGTACTTC. Protein: CASSLSRGGKNIQYF.

The chain recombines TRBV7-2 with TRBJ1-5, with a tentative D call TRBD1 (6 bases). Trimming took 5 bases from V and 0 from J, leaving 14 bases between them. The CDR3 has 16 amino acids. Per the germline V gene, CDR1 is SGHTA and CDR2 is FQGNSA. The CDR3 here is CASSARDTNSNQPQHF. The CDR3 DNA sequence: TGTGCCAGCAGCGCCCGGGACACCAATAGCAATCAGCCCCAGCATTTT.

This clonotype was observed a handful of times. This sequence joins TRBV5-8 and TRBJ2-5; TRBD2 is a possible D gene (6 bases). Germline-derived CDR1 and CDR2 are SGHTS and YDEGEE. This CDR3 is 13 amino acids long. V lost 4 bases to trimming and J lost 4 bases, with 11 bases between them. DNA for the CDR3: TGTGCCAGCAGCCACGCGCGGGGAGAGACCCAGTACTTC. Its translation: CASSHARGETQYF.

As concerns this clonotype: Being one base from a much bigger clone, this may be a read error. The chain uses TRBV6-2 or TRBV6-3 and TRBJ2-3; 8 bases agree with TRBD1. Germline V lookup: CDR1 MNHEY, CDR2 SVGEGT. The length of the CDR3 is 15 residues. This CDR3 is CASRPQGANTDTRYF. The CDR3 DNA reads as TGTGCCAGCAGGCCCCAGGGGGCCAACACAGATACGCGGTATTTT.

The CDR3 is CSAFTPGLAGTGELFF. The CDR3 DNA reads TGCAGTGCTTTTACACCGGGACTAGCGGGTACCGGGGAGCTGTTTTTT. The rearrangement links TRBV20-1 to TRBJ2-2, with 12 bases fitting TRBD2. CDR1 is DFQATT, CDR2 SNEGSKA, per germline (reference sequence). The length of the CDR3 is 16 residues. J was trimmed by 5 bases and V by 5 bases; bases with no gene match: 9.

This sequence joins TRBV19 and TRBJ1-2; unclear D gene. Germline V lookup: CDR1 LNHDA, CDR2 SQIVND (reference sequence). V lost 3 bases and J lost 2, with 10 bases in between. The CDR3 is made up of 14 amino acids. The CDR3 nucleotides read TGTGCCAGTAGTATTCAGGCACGAAACTATGGCTACACCTTC. Its protein product is CASSIQARNYGYTF.

J is TRBJ1-1 and V is TRBV7-9; TRBD1 agrees at 10 bases. This CDR3 has 17 amino acids. J gave up 3 bases and V 6 bases, and 13 bases lay outside the gene matches. Germline values: CDR1 SEHNR, CDR2 FQNEAQ (reference sequence). CDR3 in amino acids: CASSYRDRGLWDTEAFF. CDR3 DNA: TGTGCCAGCAGTTACCGGGACAGGGGACTGTGGGACACTGAAGCTTTCTTT.

This clonotype was counted ten times or more. The chain recombines TRBV20-1 with TRBJ1-5; D is perhaps TRBD1 (5 bases). This CDR3 is 13 amino acids long. Germline V gene lookup returns CDR1 DFQATT and CDR2 SNEGSKA (reference sequence). V lost 3 bases and J lost 7, with 13 bases in between. CDR3 residues: CSARSGGGQPQHF. In DNA form, the CDR3 reads TGCAGTGCTAGGTCGGGGGGGGGACAGCCCCAGCATTTT.

With respect to this clonotype: This may arise from a read error, as a much more abundant clone is one base away. The chain employs TRBV5-1 and TRBJ2-1; D uncertain. The length of the CDR3 is 13 residues. V was cut by 4 bases and J by 6 bases, with 11 bases left in between. Germline V gene lookup returns CDR1 SGHRS and CDR2 YFSETQ. The CDR3 protein is CASSALYCNEQFF. CDR3 in DNA: TGCGCCAGCAGCGCTCTGTACTGCAATGAGCAGTTCTTC.

This clonotype came up many times. The rearrangement uses TRBV20-1 and TRBJ2-2; 9 positions match TRBD1. Germline V gives CDR1 DFQATT, CDR2 SNEGSKA (reference sequence). The CDR3 is 16 amino acids. Unmatched junction bases numbered 7, after V lost 2 bases and J lost 3 bases. The CDR3 is CSARIRGQGDTGELFF. The CDR3 DNA sequence: TGCAGTGCTAGAATCAGGGGACAGGGCGACACCGGGGAGCTGTTTTTT.

V gene TRBV10-3 combines with J gene TRBJ1-1, with D hard to call. CDR1 ENHRY and CDR2 SYGVKD come from the germline V gene. The CDR3 has 11 residues. V was shortened by 10 bases and J by 4 bases, with 10 bases between the two germline ends. CDR3 bases: TGTGCCACCACTGGGATCACTGAAGCTTTCTTT. Translated: CATTGITEAFF.

This clonotype was seen many times. The V and J genes are TRBV20-1 and TRBJ2-7; D might be TRBD2 (5 bases). Germline lookup yields CDR1 DFQATT and CDR2 SNEGSKA (reference sequence). The CDR3 has 12 residues. V lost 5 bases and J lost 2, with 10 bases in between. CDR3 amino acids: CSASLDPYEQYF. CDR3 bases: TGCAGTGCTTCACTAGATCCCTACGAGCAGTACTTC.

This chain connects TRBV18 to TRBJ1-2; TRBD1 agrees at 9 bases. The ends lost 6 bases at V and 12 bases at J; junction bases unmatched: 11. The CDR3 consists of 13 residues. Germline-derived CDR1 and CDR2 are KGHSH and LQKENI. The CDR3 region has the DNA TGTGCCAGCTCCCTCATCCGGGACAGGGAACACACCTTC. Amino acid sequence: CASSLIRDREHTF.

This clonotype was picked up many times. The genes are TRBV7-2 and TRBJ2-5; tentatively, D is TRBD1 (5 bases). Trimming stripped 3 bases from V and 1 base from J, with 6 bases between. The CDR3 consists of 13 residues. CDR1 and CDR2 from the germline V gene are SGHTA and FQGNSA. The CDR3 sequence: CASSLTAQETQYF. CDR3 DNA: TGTGCCAGCAGCTTGACAGCCCAAGAGACCCAGTACTTC.

V and J are TRBV27 and TRBJ2-3, with D possibly being TRBD1 (5 bases). Germline assignment: CDR1 MNHEY and CDR2 SMNVEV (reference sequence). This CDR3 is built from 14 residues. The V end lost 2 bases, the J end lost 6 bases, and 12 bases lay between the germline ends. The CDR3 here is CASSLGTSGDTQYF. Written as DNA, the CDR3 is TGTGCCAGCAGTTTAGGAACCTCAGGGGATACGCAGTATTTT.

The rearrangement uses TRBV12-3 or TRBV12-4 and TRBJ1-4; no firm D call. Trimming removed 2 bases at V and 0 bases at J, with 10 bases between. There are 16 residues in the CDR3. In DNA form, the CDR3 reads TGTGCCAGCAGTTTACGGCGCGGCTCAACTAATGAAAAACTGTTTTTT. It encodes CASSLRRGSTNEKLFF.